This T cell receptor (beta chain) was sequenced for a study of blood T cell repertoires in COVID-19. Overall study context: PBMCs, B-cell-depleted T cells, or T cells provided the cDNA or gDNA that made up the material.

This table comes from immunoSEQ multiplex PCR, and its TCRdb copy is limited to in-frame clones, with some not included. The data show 52,000 or so clones, approximately 84% seen once. This sequence originates from a man aged 65 to 85 with active COVID-19. Sequencing was performed on peripheral blood.

CDR3 in amino acids: CASSFSGDGHGKTQYF. The CDR3 DNA reads TGTGCCAGCAGTTTCTCGGGGGACGGGCATGGGAAGACCCAGTACTTC. The chain has TRBV28 and TRBJ2-5, with a weak D call TRBD2 (6 bases). Between the trimmed V and J ends, which lost 3 bases and 6 bases, there was a span of 20 bases. CDR3 length equals 16 residues. CDR1 and CDR2 (germline): MDHEN, SYDVKM.